The 32 T cell receptor beta chains listed next were all sequenced from one sample in a study of blood T cell repertoires in COVID-19. The assay was immunoSEQ multiplex PCR, and TCRdb's table has in-frame clones only and misses some. This table holds 140,000 or so clones, about 85% found once. The sample was peripheral blood. These receptors came from a human donor with acute or convalescent COVID-19. The donor label of this sample is uncertain.

This clone was picked up a small number of times. This chain joins TRBV6-5 and TRBJ2-3; a weak D match, TRBD2 (5 bases). This CDR3 has 15 residues. Germline CDR1 reads MNHEY; CDR2 reads SVGAGI. V lost 2 bases, J lost 0 bases, and 9 bases lay in between. The DNA of the CDR3 is TGTGCCAGCAGTTACGGGCTAGCTAGCACAGATACGCAGTATTTT. Its translation is CASSYGLASTDTQYF.

The gene calls are TRBV5-6 and TRBJ1-3; 7 nucleotides line up with TRBD1. The CDR3 has 16 amino acids. Germline V gene data show CDR1 as SGHDT and CDR2 as YYEEEE. V lost 2 bases and J lost 0; bases outside the gene matches: 5. The CDR3 spells CASSFVGQSSGNTIYF. CDR3 DNA: TGTGCCAGCAGCTTCGTGGGACAGAGCTCTGGAAACACCATATATTTT.

The sample holds a few counts of this clone. The J gene is TRBJ1-6, the V gene TRBV2; D is uncertain. V lost 11 bases and J lost 8, with 16 bases in between. CDR1 is SNHLY and CDR2 is FYNNEI in the germline V gene. CDR3 length: 13 amino acids. CDR3 in amino acids: CASEGVSDSPLHF. In DNA form, the CDR3 reads TGTGCCTCCGAGGGTGTATCGGATTCACCCCTCCACTTT.

This sequence joins TRBV6-5 and TRBJ2-1; D perhaps matches TRBD2 (5 bases). Germline V lookup: CDR1 MNHEY, CDR2 SVGAGI. The germline V and J ends were trimmed by 8 bases and 6 bases, with 17 bases remaining between them. This CDR3 spans 14 amino acids. CDR3 nucleotide sequence: TGTGCCAGCTGGCGCCTAGCAGATACCAATGAGCAGTTCTTC. It encodes CASWRLADTNEQFF.

This clone was counted once. CDR3 nucleotides: TGTGCCAGTAGGGGGGGGCCGGATCAGCCCCAGCATTTT. Encoded protein: CASRGGPDQPQHF. The chain employs TRBV6-5 and TRBJ1-5; D perhaps matches TRBD1 (6 bases). V lost 9 bases and J lost 5, with 14 bases in between. The germline gives CDR1 MNHEY, CDR2 SVGAGI. The length of the CDR3 is 13 residues.

This clone occurred once. The genes are TRBV6-2 or TRBV6-3 and TRBJ2-7, with 9 bases identical to TRBD1. The CDR3 runs to 15 residues. V was clipped by 4 bases and J by 13 bases; unmatched bases: 17. Germline V gene sequence: CDR1 MNHEY, CDR2 SVGEGT. CDR3 in DNA: TGTGCCAGCAGTTCTTTGACAGGGGGAATACAGTACCAATACTTC. The encoded protein is CASSSLTGGIQYQYF.

J is TRBJ2-1 and V is TRBV20-1; D gene ambiguous. CDR3 size: 11 residues. Germline V CDR1 and CDR2: DFQATT, SNEGSKA (reference sequence). V was cut by 5 bases and J by 0 bases, with 2 bases left in between. CDR3 sequence reads: CSARSYNEQFF. The CDR3 bases are TGCAGTGCTCGCTCCTACAATGAGCAGTTCTTC.

The V call is TRBV6-1, the J call TRBJ2-5; D unresolved. The germline gives CDR1 MNHNS, CDR2 SASEGT. This CDR3 contains 12 residues. V was clipped by 2 bases and J by 5 bases, with 6 bases between them. DNA for the CDR3: TGTGCCAGCAGTGAACGGTGGGAGACCCAGTACTTC. Its translation is CASSERWETQYF.

This sequence joins TRBV6-5 and TRBJ2-7; D possibly corresponds to TRBD1 (7 bases). The CDR3 has 15 residues. The germline V and J ends were trimmed by 2 bases and 0 bases, with 11 bases remaining between them. From germline, CDR1 is MNHEY and CDR2 SVGAGI. As DNA, the CDR3 is TGTGCCAGCAGTTACACCAGGGGGGCCTCCTACGAGCAGTACTTC. This gives the protein CASSYTRGASYEQYF.

The chain has TRBV7-2 and TRBJ1-6; D ambiguous. The V gene lost 4 bases and the J gene lost 8 bases, with 9 bases spanning the gap. Germline CDR1 and CDR2: SGHTA and FQGNSA. CDR3 length equals 13 residues. Written as DNA, the CDR3 is TGTGCCAGCAGCTCCCAGGAGGATTCACCCCTCCACTTT. This sequence encodes CASSSQEDSPLHF.

The chain has TRBV6-2 or TRBV6-3 and TRBJ1-6; D may be TRBD1 (6 bases). V lost 0 bases and J 9 bases, leaving 18 bases between the germline ends. CDR1 and CDR2 from the germline V gene are MNHEY and SVGEGT. There are 17 residues in the CDR3. CDR3 nucleotides: TGTGCCAGCAGTTACTCAGCCCAGGGGTACGATGGTTCACCCCTCCACTTT. Translated: CASSYSAQGYDGSPLHF.

The chain carries TRBV7-9 and TRBJ2-1, with 10 bases matching TRBD2. The germline V gene has CDR1 SEHNR and CDR2 FQNEAQ (reference sequence). V was clipped by 4 bases and J by 9 bases; unmatched bases: 15. The CDR3 runs 17 residues. CDR3: CASSSRAGTSVFPEQFF. Written as DNA, the CDR3 is TGTGCCAGCAGCTCAAGAGCCGGGACTAGCGTGTTTCCTGAGCAGTTCTTC.

V is TRBV7-9 and J is TRBJ2-7; TRBD1 agrees at 9 bases. CDR3 length: 14 residues. V was pared by 5 bases and J by 3 bases, with 5 bases of the junction left unmatched. Germline V CDR1 and CDR2: SEHNR, FQNEAQ (reference sequence). This CDR3 is CASSVRDRVYEQYF. CDR3 DNA: TGTGCCAGCAGCGTCCGGGACAGGGTCTACGAGCAGTACTTC. Full variable domain (outside the CDR3, taken from reference TRBV7-9 and TRBJ2-7): DTGVSQNPRHKITKRGQNVTFRCDPISEHNRLYWYRQTLGQGPEFLTYFQNEAQLEKSRLLSDRFSAERPKGSFSTLEIQRTEQGDSAMYLCASSVRDRVYEQYFGPGTRLTVT.

This chain connects TRBV19 to TRBJ2-2; 9 positions match TRBD1. This CDR3 is 16 amino acids long. The V and J ends lost 3 bases and 0 bases, in that order; junction bases with no gene match: 2. CDR1 is LNHDA, CDR2 SQIVND, per germline (reference sequence). In nucleotides, the CDR3 is TGTGCCAGTAGTATCCGACAGGGGGCGAACACCGGGGAGCTGTTTTTT. It is translated as CASSIRQGANTGELFF.

The chain couples TRBV11-3 to TRBJ1-6; no clear D gene. From germline, CDR1 is SGHNT and CDR2 YENEEA. Trimming pared 2 bases from V and 9 bases from J, leaving 8 bases between. This CDR3 has 13 residues. CDR3 in amino acids: CASSLTSTSPLHF. CDR3 sequence (DNA): TGTGCCAGCAGCTTAACATCAACTTCACCCCTCCACTTT.

This clone was counted a few times. V usage is TRBV7-3 and J usage is TRBJ1-6, with D possibly TRBD1 on 6 matching bases. Trimming pared 6 bases from V and 10 bases from J, leaving 16 bases between. From germline, CDR1 is SGHTA and CDR2 FQGTGA. The length of the CDR3 is 14 residues. CDR3 sequence reads: CASSLGQGTSPLHF. In DNA, the CDR3 is TGTGCCAGCAGTCTGGGGCAGGGGACATCACCCCTCCACTTT.

The table lists this clone with a few counts. The sample carries other DNA sequences with the same CDR3. The CDR3 coding sequence is TGTGCCAGTAGTATATCGGGACAGGATTATGGCTACACCTTC. Its protein is CASSISGQDYGYTF. The genes are TRBV19 and TRBJ1-2; 8 bases line up with TRBD1. The V gene end was trimmed by 2 bases and the J gene end by 5 bases; junction bases not matched to a gene: 4. Germline CDR1 LNHDA, CDR2 SQIVND (reference sequence). The CDR3 has 14 residues.

The rearrangement joins TRBV21-1 to TRBJ2-2; TRBD2 is taken as the D call from the table, unchecked against the DNA. TRBV21-1 is a pseudogene segment. This CDR3 region has 15 residues. The DNA of the CDR3 is TGTGCCAGCAGCGTTGGGGACTACCTCACCGGGGAGCTGTTTTTT. As protein: CASSVGDYLTGELFF.

The V and J genes are TRBV7-2 and TRBJ1-2, with a possible D match to TRBD1 (6 bases). This CDR3 has 16 residues. V lost 7 bases to trimming and J lost 3 bases, with 21 bases between them. CDR1 is SGHTA and CDR2 is FQGNSA in the germline V gene. The CDR3 reads CASMRGGVSSDYGYTF. CDR3 in DNA: TGTGCCAGCATGAGGGGGGGTGTATCTTCGGACTATGGCTACACCTTC.

This clone was counted a single time. The rearrangement links TRBV7-9 to TRBJ1-1; 9 nucleotides align to TRBD1. The germline gives CDR1 SEHNR, CDR2 FQNEAQ (reference sequence). CDR3 size: 13 residues. The J segment lost 6 bases and the V segment lost 5 bases, leaving 4 bases of the junction unmatched. The CDR3 is CASSEDRGAEAFF. The CDR3 nucleotides are TGTGCCAGCAGCGAGGACAGGGGCGCTGAAGCTTTCTTT.

The chain recombines TRBV7-9 with TRBJ2-2, with D possibly being TRBD1 (5 bases). Germline V lookup: CDR1 SEHNR, CDR2 FQNEAQ (reference sequence). Trimming shortened V by 2 bases and J by 4 bases, and 8 bases separated the two germline ends. The CDR3 is made up of 14 amino acids. CDR3 residues: CASSLSQATGELFF. The CDR3, as DNA: TGTGCCAGCAGCTTATCACAGGCCACCGGGGAGCTGTTTTTT. Full variable domain (rest looked up from reference TRBV7-9 and TRBJ2-2): DTGVSQNPRHKITKRGQNVTFRCDPISEHNRLYWYRQTLGQGPEFLTYFQNEAQLEKSRLLSDRFSAERPKGSFSTLEIQRTEQGDSAMYLCASSLSQATGELFFGEGSRLTVL.

The CDR3 sequence is CASSNPGLAEETQYF. In DNA form, the CDR3 reads TGTGCCAGCAGTAACCCGGGACTAGCGGAAGAGACCCAGTACTTC. The chain has TRBV6-2 or TRBV6-3 and TRBJ2-5; 11 positions match TRBD2. This CDR3 region has 15 residues. V gave up 5 bases and J gave up 3 bases; unmatched junction bases: 5. Per the germline V gene, CDR1 is MNHEY and CDR2 is SVGEGT.

V usage is TRBV9 and J usage is TRBJ1-6; 10 bases fit TRBD1. V gave up 4 bases and J gave up 5 bases; unmatched junction bases: 6. CDR3 size: 16 residues. Germline-derived CDR1 and CDR2 are SGDLS and YYNGEE. In DNA, the CDR3 is TGTGCCAGCAGCCCCCGGACAGGGGGAGATAATTCACCCCTCCACTTT. It is translated as CASSPRTGGDNSPLHF.

This clone was observed once. The chain carries TRBV4-3 and TRBJ1-6, with D perhaps TRBD1 (6 bases). Trimming shortened V by 0 bases and J by 2 bases, and 17 bases separated the two germline ends. Germline CDR1 and CDR2: LGHNA and YSLEER. CDR3 length equals 19 residues. In DNA, the CDR3 is TGCGCCAGCAGCCAAGATAGAGTGAGGGGGGGTACCTATAATTCACCCCTCCACTTT. This translates into CASSQDRVRGGTYNSPLHF.

This rearrangement joins TRBV21-1 to TRBJ2-1; the D call of TRBD2 is as the table states it, not checked on the DNA. TRBV21-1 is marked as a pseudogene. The CDR3 extends over 16 amino acids. CDR3 sequence (DNA): TGTGCCAGCAGCAACTTTCCTAGCGGGAGGGCGGATGAGCAGTTCTTC. Protein product: CASSNFPSGRADEQFF.

The chain uses TRBV7-9 and TRBJ1-6; TRBD1 matches at 10 bases. V lost 2 bases to trimming and J lost 10 bases; unmatched junction nucleotides: 5. Looked up from germline, CDR1 is SEHNR and CDR2 is FQNEAQ (reference sequence). The CDR3 extends over 15 amino acids. The CDR3 spells CASSLIGTGVSPLHF. For the CDR3, the DNA is TGTGCCAGCAGCTTAATTGGGACAGGGGTCTCACCCCTCCACTTT.

V and J are TRBV7-2 and TRBJ2-5; 9 positions agree with TRBD2. V lost 3 bases, J lost 1 base, and 3 bases stayed unmatched. The CDR3 sequence is 15 residues long. The germline gives CDR1 SGHTA, CDR2 FQGNSA. CDR3 sequence (DNA): TGTGCCAGCAGCTTTTCAGCGGGGGGCCAAGAGACCCAGTACTTC. It is translated as CASSFSAGGQETQYF.

The rearrangement uses TRBV9 and TRBJ1-2; TRBD1 matches 7 bases. The trim removed 2 bases at V and 8 bases at J, leaving 9 bases unmatched. The germline V gene encodes CDR1 SGDLS and CDR2 YYNGEE. The CDR3 contains 14 residues. The CDR3 is CASSVEGAQEGYTF. In DNA, the CDR3 is TGTGCCAGCAGCGTGGAGGGGGCCCAGGAGGGCTACACCTTC.

The chain employs TRBV24-1 and TRBJ2-1, with 9 bases identical to TRBD1. The CDR3 covers 15 residues. V was clipped by 5 bases and J by 9 bases; unmatched bases: 10. Germline V gene lookup returns CDR1 KGHDR and CDR2 SFDVKD. This CDR3 is CATSASYRGQSEQFF. The CDR3 DNA sequence: TGTGCCACCAGTGCATCTTACAGGGGGCAAAGTGAGCAGTTCTTC.

This sequence joins TRBV9 and TRBJ2-3, with 16 bases lining up with TRBD2. Trimming at V came to 2 bases and at J to 0 bases, leaving 9 bases not matched to a gene. Germline V gives CDR1 SGDLS, CDR2 YYNGEE. The CDR3 consists of 20 residues. The CDR3 DNA reads TGTGCCAGCAGCGTCCGAATGGGACTAGCGGGGGGGTTTAGCACAGATACGCAGTATTTT. It specifies CASSVRMGLAGGFSTDTQYF.

Concerning this clone: Compared with germline, one end of the junction differs, possibly owing to a read error. V and J are TRBV6-2 or TRBV6-3 and TRBJ1-2; 7 nucleotides align to TRBD1. This CDR3 is built from 13 residues. Germline CDR1 is MNHEY and CDR2 is SVGEGT. CDR3 coding DNA: TGTGCCAGCAGTTACATCAGGGGGGCTATGGCAGACTTC. This translates into CASSYIRGAMADF.

The V call is TRBV10-3, the J call TRBJ2-7; 8 bases agree with TRBD1. CDR1 is ENHRY and CDR2 is SYGVKD in the germline V gene. The CDR3 is made up of 12 amino acids. The V segment lost 10 bases and the J segment 0 bases; nucleotides outside the gene matches: 2. The CDR3 DNA follows: TGTGCCACACAGGGGGACTCCTACGAGCAGTACTTC. Its protein is CATQGDSYEQYF.